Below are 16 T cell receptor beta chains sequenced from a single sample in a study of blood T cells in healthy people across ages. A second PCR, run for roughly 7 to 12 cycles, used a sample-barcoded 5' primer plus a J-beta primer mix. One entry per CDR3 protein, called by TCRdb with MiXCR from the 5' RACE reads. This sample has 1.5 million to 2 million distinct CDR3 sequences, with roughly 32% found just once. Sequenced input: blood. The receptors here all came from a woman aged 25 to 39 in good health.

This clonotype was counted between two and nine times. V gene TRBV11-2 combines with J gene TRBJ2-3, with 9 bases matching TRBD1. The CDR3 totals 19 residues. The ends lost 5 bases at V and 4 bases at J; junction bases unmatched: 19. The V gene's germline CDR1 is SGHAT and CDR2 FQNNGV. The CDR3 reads CASSPRIGKQGADADTQYF. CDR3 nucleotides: TGTGCCAGCAGCCCTAGAATTGGGAAACAGGGGGCGGATGCAGATACGCAGTATTTT. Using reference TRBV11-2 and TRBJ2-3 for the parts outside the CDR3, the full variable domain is EAGVAQSPRYKIIEKRQSVAFWCNPISGHATLYWYQQILGQGPKLLIQFQNNGVVDDSQLPKDRFSAERLKGVDSTLKIQPAKLEDSAVYLCASSPRIGKQGADADTQYFGPGTRLTVL.

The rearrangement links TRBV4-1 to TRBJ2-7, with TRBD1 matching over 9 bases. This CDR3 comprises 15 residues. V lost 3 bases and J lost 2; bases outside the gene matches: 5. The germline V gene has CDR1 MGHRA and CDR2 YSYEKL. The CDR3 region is CASSHGTGIPYEQYF. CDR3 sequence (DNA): TGCGCCAGCAGCCACGGGACAGGGATCCCCTACGAGCAGTACTTC.

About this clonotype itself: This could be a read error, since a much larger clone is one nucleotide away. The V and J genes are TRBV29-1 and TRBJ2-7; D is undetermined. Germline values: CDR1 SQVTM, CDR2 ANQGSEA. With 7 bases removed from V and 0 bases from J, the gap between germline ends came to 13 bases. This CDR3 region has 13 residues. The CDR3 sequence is CSALHGNSYEQYF. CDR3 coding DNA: TGCAGCGCCCTCCACGGTAACTCCTACGAGCAGTACTTC.

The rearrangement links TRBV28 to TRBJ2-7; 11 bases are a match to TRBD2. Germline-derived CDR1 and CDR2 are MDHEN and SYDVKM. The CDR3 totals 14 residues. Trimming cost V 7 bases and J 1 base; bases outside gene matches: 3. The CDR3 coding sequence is TGTGCCAGCATTGGGACTAGCGGATCCTACGAGCAGTACTTC. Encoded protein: CASIGTSGSYEQYF.

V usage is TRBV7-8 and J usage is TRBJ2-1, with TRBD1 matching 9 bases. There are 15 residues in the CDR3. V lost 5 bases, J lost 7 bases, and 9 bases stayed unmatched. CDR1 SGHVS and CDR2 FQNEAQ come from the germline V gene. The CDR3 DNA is TGTGCCAGCAGCCCCCGGGACAGGGAATGGAATGAGCAGTTCTTC. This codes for CASSPRDREWNEQFF.

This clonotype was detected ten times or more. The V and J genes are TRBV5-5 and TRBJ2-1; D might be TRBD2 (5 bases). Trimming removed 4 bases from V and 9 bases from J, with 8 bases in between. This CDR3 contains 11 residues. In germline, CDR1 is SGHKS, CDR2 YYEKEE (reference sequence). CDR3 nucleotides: TGTGCCAGCAGCCCTCGGGGTGAGCAGTTCTTC. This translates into CASSPRGEQFF.

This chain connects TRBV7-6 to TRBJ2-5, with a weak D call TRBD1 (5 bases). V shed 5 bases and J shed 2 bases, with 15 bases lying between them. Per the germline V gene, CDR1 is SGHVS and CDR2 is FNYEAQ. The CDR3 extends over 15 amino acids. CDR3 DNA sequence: TGTGCCAGCAGCCGTTTGAGACAGCATCAAGAGACCCAGTACTTC. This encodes CASSRLRQHQETQYF.

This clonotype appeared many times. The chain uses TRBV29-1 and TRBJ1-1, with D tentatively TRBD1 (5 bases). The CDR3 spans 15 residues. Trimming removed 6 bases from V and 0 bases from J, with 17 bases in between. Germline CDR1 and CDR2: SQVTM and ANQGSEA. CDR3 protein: CSVPRRGLMNTEAFF. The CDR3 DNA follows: TGCAGCGTCCCCAGGAGGGGCCTCATGAACACTGAAGCTTTCTTT.

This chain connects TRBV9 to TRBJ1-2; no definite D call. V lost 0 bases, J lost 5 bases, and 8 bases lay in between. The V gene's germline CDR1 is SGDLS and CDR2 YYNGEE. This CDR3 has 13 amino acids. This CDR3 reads CASSVVGTYGYTF. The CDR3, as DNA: TGTGCCAGCAGCGTAGTGGGAACGTATGGCTACACCTTC.

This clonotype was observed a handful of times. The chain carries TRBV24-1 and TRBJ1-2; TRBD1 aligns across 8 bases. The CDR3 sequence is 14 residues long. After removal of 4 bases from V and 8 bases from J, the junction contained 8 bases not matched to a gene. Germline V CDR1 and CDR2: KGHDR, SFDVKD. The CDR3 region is CATSDPGQGEGYTF. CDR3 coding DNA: TGTGCCACCAGTGACCCTGGACAGGGTGAGGGCTACACCTTC.

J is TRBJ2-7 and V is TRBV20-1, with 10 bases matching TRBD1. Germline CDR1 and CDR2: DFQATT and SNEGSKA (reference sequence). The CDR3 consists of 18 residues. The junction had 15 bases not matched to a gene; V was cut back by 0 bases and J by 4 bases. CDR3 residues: CSARDAFKMTGGRYEQYF. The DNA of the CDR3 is TGCAGTGCTAGAGATGCCTTTAAAATGACAGGGGGCAGGTACGAGCAGTACTTC.

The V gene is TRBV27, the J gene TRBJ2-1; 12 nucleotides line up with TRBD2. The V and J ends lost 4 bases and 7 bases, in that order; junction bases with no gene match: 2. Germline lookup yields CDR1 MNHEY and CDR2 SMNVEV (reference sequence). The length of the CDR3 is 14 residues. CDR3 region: CASSWTSGTNEQFF. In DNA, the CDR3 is TGTGCCAGCAGTTGGACTAGCGGGACTAATGAGCAGTTCTTC.

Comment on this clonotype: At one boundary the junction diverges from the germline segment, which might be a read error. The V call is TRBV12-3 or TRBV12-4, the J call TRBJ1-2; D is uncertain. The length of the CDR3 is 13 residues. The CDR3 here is CASSLEGPYGCTF. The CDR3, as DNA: TGTGCCAGCAGTTTAGAAGGGCCCTATGGCTGCACCTTC.

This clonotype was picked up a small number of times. The CDR3 DNA reads TGCGCCAGCAGCTTGGAGGTTCTAGCGGGGCTCTACGAGCAGTACTTC. It is translated as CASSLEVLAGLYEQYF. V usage is TRBV5-1 and J usage is TRBJ2-7; 9 bases fit TRBD2. V was pared by 0 bases and J by 3 bases, with 7 bases of the junction left unmatched. Germline V gene data show CDR1 as SGHRS and CDR2 as YFSETQ. The CDR3 sequence is 16 residues long.

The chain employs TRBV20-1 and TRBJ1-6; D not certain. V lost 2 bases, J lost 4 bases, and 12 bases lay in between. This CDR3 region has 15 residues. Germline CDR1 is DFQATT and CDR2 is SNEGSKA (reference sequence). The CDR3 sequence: CSARPTGFYNSPLHF. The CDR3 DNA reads TGCAGTGCTAGACCAACCGGGTTTTATAATTCACCCCTCCACTTT.

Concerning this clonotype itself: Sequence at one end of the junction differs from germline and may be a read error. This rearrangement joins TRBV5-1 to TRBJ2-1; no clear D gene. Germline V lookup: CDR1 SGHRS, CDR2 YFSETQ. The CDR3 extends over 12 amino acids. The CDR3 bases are TGCACCAGCAGCTTGTATCCCAATGAGCAGTTCTTC. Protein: CTSSLYPNEQFF.